This T cell receptor beta chain was observed in a study of blood T cell repertoires in COVID-19. Study-level information: The samples span acute and convalescent COVID-19 from the United States, Italy and Spain.

About this clone: One end of the junction fails to match germline, which may point to a read error.

Sequencing used immunoSEQ multiplex PCR; TCRdb keeps in-frame clones, though not all of them. Of about 60,000 clones in the sample, 70% to 85% are singletons; the top ten hold less than 4.5%. CDR3 size: 13 residues. Germline CDR1 is MNHNS and CDR2 is SASEGT. This chain uses TRBV6-1 with TRBJ2-4, with 8 bases aligning to TRBD1. Sequenced input: peripheral blood. This clonotype was obtained from a man aged 60 to 75 with acute or convalescent COVID-19. The CDR3 bases are TGTGCCAGCAGTTATTCCAAACCGGGACAGGCCCACTTC. Translation: CASSYSKPGQAHF.